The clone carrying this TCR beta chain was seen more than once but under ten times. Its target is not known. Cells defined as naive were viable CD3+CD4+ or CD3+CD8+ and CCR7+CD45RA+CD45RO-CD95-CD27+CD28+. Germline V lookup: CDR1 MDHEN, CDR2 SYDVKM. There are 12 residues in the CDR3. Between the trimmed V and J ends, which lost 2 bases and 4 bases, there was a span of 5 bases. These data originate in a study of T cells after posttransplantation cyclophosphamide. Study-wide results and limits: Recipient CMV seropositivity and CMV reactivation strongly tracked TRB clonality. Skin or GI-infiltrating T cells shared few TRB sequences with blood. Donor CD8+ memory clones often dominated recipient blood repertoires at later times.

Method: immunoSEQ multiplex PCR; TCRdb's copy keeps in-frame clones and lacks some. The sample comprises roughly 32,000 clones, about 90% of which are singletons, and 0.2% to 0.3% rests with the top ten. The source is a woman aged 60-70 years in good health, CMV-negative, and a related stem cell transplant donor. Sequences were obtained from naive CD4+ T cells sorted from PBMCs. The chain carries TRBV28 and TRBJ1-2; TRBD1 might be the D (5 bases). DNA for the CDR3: TGTGCCAGCAGTTTAACAGGCTATGGCTACACCTTC. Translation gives CASSLTGYGYTF.